This is a list of T cell receptor beta chains from one sample in a study of T cells expressing NK-cell markers. Following a re-call of the 5' RACE reads, TCRdb has one entry per CDR3 protein and lacks DNA. The repertoire table contains roughly 390,000 distinct CDR3 sequences. Sequenced material: blood T cells: a sorted CD56 or NKG2C T cell subset, CD4+ or CD8+ T cells, or bulk PBMC T cells (not recorded which). These receptors were collected from a man aged 18-75 years in good health. The CDR3 runs from the conserved cysteine through the conserved F or W.

TRBV6-5	TRBJ1-5	15	CASSYARGASQPQHF
TRBV5-1	TRBJ2-1	14	CASSADRGMDEQFF
TRBV6-1	TRBJ2-7	15	CASSDTGTVLYEQYF
TRBV2	TRBJ2-6	15	CASSGTAAGANVLTF
TRBV21-1	TRBJ2-7	13	CASRAPQGYEQYF
TRBV12-3/TRBV12-4	TRBJ1-2	15	CASSPDIGRSYGYTF
TRBV7-8	TRBJ2-6	18	CASRTRDKSFSGANVLTF
TRBV10-3	TRBJ2-7	14	CAIRQGPFSYEQYF
TRBV5-5	TRBJ1-1	14	CASSRGLTNTEAFF
TRBV7-7	TRBJ2-1	14	CASSTGQGANEQFF
TRBV28	TRBJ1-1	14	CASSPIRLNTEAFF
TRBV6-1	TRBJ2-3	14	CASSQDLTTDTQYF
TRBV30	TRBJ2-7	16	CAWRPTGTGFRNEQYF
TRBV5-1	TRBJ1-2	13	CATLSGTGDGYTF
TRBV21-1	TRBJ2-3	16	CASSKVGTSGAHTQYF
TRBV5-5	TRBJ1-2	18	CASSLAAGRGKANYGYTF
TRBV6-5	TRBJ1-1	14	CASSYSQGLKKAFF
TRBV2	TRBJ1-2	13	CASATGYGYGYTF
TRBV10-3	TRBJ1-2	16	CAISSKGTGSLHGYTF
TRBV6-1	TRBJ1-5	14	CASSGQGPYQPQHF
TRBV10-3	TRBJ1-5	16	CAISEGSGNSNQPQHF
TRBV11-2	TRBJ2-2	15	CASSFAGANTGELFF
TRBV29-1	TRBJ2-7	12	CSVGGNTYEQYF
TRBV9	TRBJ2-1	16	CASSAHHRGSYNEQFF